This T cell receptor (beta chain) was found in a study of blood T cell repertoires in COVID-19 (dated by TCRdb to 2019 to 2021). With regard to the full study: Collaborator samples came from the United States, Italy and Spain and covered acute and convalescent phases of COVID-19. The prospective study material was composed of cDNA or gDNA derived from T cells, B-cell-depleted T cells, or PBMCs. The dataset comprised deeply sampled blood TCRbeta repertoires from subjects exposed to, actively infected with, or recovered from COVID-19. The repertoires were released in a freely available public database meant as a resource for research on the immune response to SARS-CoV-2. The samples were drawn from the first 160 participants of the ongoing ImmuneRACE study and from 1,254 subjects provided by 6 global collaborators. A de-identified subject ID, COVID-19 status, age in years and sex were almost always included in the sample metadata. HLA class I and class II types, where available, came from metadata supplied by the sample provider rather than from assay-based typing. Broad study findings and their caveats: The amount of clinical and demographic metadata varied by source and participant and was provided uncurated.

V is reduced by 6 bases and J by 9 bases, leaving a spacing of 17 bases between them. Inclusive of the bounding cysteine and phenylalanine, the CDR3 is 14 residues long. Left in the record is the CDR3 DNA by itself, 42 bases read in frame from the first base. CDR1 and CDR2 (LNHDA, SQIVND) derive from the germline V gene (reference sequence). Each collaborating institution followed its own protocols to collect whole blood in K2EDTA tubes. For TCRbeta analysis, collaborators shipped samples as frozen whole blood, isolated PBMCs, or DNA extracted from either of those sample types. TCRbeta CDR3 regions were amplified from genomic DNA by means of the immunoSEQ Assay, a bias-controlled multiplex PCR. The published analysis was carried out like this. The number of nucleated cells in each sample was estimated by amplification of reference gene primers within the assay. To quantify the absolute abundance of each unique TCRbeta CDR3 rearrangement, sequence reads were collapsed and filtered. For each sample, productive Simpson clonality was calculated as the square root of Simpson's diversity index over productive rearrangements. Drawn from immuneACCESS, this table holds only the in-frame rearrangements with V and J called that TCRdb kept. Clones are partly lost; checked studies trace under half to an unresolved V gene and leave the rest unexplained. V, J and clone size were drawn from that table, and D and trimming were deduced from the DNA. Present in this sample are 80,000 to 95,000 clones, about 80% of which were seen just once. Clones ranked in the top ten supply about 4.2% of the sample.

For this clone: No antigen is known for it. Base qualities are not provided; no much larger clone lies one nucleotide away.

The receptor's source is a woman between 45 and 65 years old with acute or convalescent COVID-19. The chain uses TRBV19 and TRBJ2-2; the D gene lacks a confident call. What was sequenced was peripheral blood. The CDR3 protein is CASSLRGIHRELFF. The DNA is TGTGCCAGTAGCCTAAGAGGAATCCACCGGGAGCTGTTTTTT.